This TCR beta chain was retrieved from a study of shared clonotypes between healthy human individuals. V shed 1 base and J shed 6 bases, with 11 bases lying between them. The CDR3 contains 14 residues. Germline-derived CDR1 and CDR2 are KGHSH and LQKENI. This clone appeared once. The donors were adults (healthy and HIV-negative) with no recent acute infections or vaccinations. It was on ten immunoSEQ deep assay plates that unsorted PBMC DNA was sequenced. Authors' analysis steps: Filtering of immunoSEQ junctional sequences could not match full-length read filtering. The method was immunoSEQ multiplex PCR; TCRdb's version includes in-frame clones alone and lacks a portion of them. The DNA was the basis for D and trimming; V, J and clone size are from that table. The table records fewer than 600,000 clones, approximately 79% of them present only once.

J is TRBJ2-3 and V is TRBV18; D unclear. The receptor's source is a woman between 40 and 55 years old in good health. Some clones in this sample may be carry-over from other donors' samples. The sample was PBMCs. CDR3 amino acids: CASSPQTGPDTQYF. In nucleotides, the CDR3 is TGTGCCAGCTCACCACAGACTGGGCCGGATACGCAGTATTTT.